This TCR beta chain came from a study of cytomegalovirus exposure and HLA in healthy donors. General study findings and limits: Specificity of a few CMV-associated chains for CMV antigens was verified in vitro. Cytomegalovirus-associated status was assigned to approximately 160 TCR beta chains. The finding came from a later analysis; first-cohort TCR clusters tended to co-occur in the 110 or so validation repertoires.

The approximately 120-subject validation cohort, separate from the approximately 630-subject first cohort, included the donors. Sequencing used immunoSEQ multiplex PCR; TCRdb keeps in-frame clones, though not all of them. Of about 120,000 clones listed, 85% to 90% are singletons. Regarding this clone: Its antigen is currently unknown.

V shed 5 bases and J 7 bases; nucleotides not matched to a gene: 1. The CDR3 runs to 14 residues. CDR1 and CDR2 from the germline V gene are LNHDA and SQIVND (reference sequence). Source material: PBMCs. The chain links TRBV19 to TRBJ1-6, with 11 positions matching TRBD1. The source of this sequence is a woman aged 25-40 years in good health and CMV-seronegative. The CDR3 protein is CASSGTGGNSPLHF. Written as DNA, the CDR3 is TGTGCCAGTAGTGGGACAGGGGGAAATTCACCCCTCCACTTT.